The 22 T cell receptor beta chains below come from one sample, sequenced in a study of T cell repertoires in cytomegalovirus infection. TCRdb called the reads again in MiXCR, with one record for every CDR3 protein. This sample has 500,000 to 600,000 distinct CDR3 sequences; approximately 17% occur once, and the top ten carry under 30%. The sequenced material came from CD8+ T cells from PBMCs. These receptors came from a human donor in good health (CMV status not recorded). Some clones in this sample may be carry-over from other donors' samples.

This clonotype came up many times. V is TRBV6-5 and J is TRBJ2-1; 9 bases map to TRBD1. V was clipped by 5 bases and J by 8 bases; unmatched bases: 10. Per the germline V gene, CDR1 is MNHEY and CDR2 is SVGAGI. This CDR3 spans 15 amino acids. The CDR3 protein is CASSPSGQGLDEQFF. The CDR3 DNA is TGTGCCAGCAGTCCATCGGGACAGGGTTTGGATGAGCAGTTCTTC.

This clonotype was found a few times. V gene TRBV15 combines with J gene TRBJ2-2; D is undetermined. The CDR3 sequence is 15 residues long. Germline CDR1 is LNHNV and CDR2 is YYDKDF (reference sequence). V was cut by 4 bases and J by 1 base, with 10 bases left in between. CDR3 bases: TGTGCCACCAGCACTTCTGACCAGAACACCGGGGAGCTGTTTTTT. Its translation: CATSTSDQNTGELFF.

V and J are TRBV19 and TRBJ1-1, with no clear D. This CDR3 is built from 12 residues. The germline V and J ends were trimmed by 3 bases and 6 bases, with 8 bases remaining between them. CDR1 and CDR2 (germline): LNHDA, SQIVND (reference sequence). CDR3 sequence reads: CASSMAWAEAFF. The CDR3 DNA reads as TGTGCCAGTAGTATGGCGTGGGCTGAAGCTTTCTTT.

This clonotype was seen at least ten times. This sequence joins TRBV11-2 and TRBJ2-3, with TRBD2 identical over 11 bases. V lost 4 bases, J lost 3 bases, and 6 bases stayed unmatched. In germline, CDR1 is SGHAT, CDR2 FQNNGV. The CDR3 runs to 16 residues. The CDR3 protein is CASSSLSGGATDTQYF. As DNA, the CDR3 is TGTGCCAGCAGCTCACTTAGCGGGGGGGCAACAGATACGCAGTATTTT. Looking up the rest from reference TRBV11-2 and TRBJ2-3 gives the full variable domain: EAGVAQSPRYKIIEKRQSVAFWCNPISGHATLYWYQQILGQGPKLLIQFQNNGVVDDSQLPKDRFSAERLKGVDSTLKIQPAKLEDSAVYLCASSSLSGGATDTQYFGPGTRLTVL.

The rearrangement uses TRBV6-2 or TRBV6-3 and TRBJ2-1, with D perhaps TRBD2 (6 bases). Germline V CDR1 and CDR2: MNHEY, SVGEGT. Trimming left V 2 bases short and J 6 bases short, with 14 bases between. This CDR3 has 15 residues. CDR3 DNA sequence: TGTGCCAGCAGTTACGTGGGGGGTGGGGGCAATGAGCAGTTCTTC. Amino acid sequence: CASSYVGGGGNEQFF.

The chain employs TRBV27 and TRBJ2-3; D is possibly TRBD1 (6 bases). V was trimmed by 5 bases and J by 4 bases, leaving 13 bases between them. In germline, CDR1 is MNHEY, CDR2 SMNVEV (reference sequence). CDR3 length: 14 residues. The CDR3 spells CASSTQGWPDTQYF. The CDR3 DNA follows: TGTGCCAGCAGTACCCAGGGGTGGCCAGATACGCAGTATTTT.

The sample holds many counts of this clonotype. V is TRBV11-3 and J is TRBJ2-1; maybe TRBD2 (5 bases). CDR1 and CDR2 (germline): SGHNT, YENEEA. Trimming shortened V by 4 bases and J by 4 bases, and 8 bases separated the two germline ends. The CDR3 has 13 amino acids. CDR3 loop: CASSSTNYNEQFF. The CDR3 coding sequence is TGTGCCAGCAGCTCGACTAATTACAATGAGCAGTTCTTC.

On this clonotype itself: A read error may explain this, as a much larger clone is one base away. The rearrangement links TRBV7-6 to TRBJ1-2; D remains unclear. This CDR3 has 16 residues. Per germline, CDR1 SGHVS and CDR2 FNYEAQ. CDR3 sequence (DNA): TGTGCCAGCAGCTTAGACCGCGGACGAGGGTGGGATGGCTTCACCTTC. Amino acid sequence: CASSLDRGRGWDGFTF.

This clonotype was seen ten or more times. The chain links TRBV6-2 or TRBV6-3 to TRBJ2-7; 10 nucleotides match TRBD2. The germline gives CDR1 MNHEY, CDR2 SVGEGT. V dropped 2 bases and J dropped 3; count of bases not matched to a gene: 1. CDR3 length: 14 amino acids. The CDR3 reads CASSYGTSDYEQYF. The CDR3 DNA sequence: TGTGCCAGCAGTTACGGGACTAGCGACTACGAGCAGTACTTC.

With respect to this clonotype: This may stem from a read error, because a much larger clone lies one nucleotide away. The chain is built from TRBV11-2 and TRBJ2-2; D remains unclear. Germline CDR1 is SGHAT and CDR2 is FQNNGV. The CDR3 has 17 residues. V lost 0 bases and J lost 2, with 13 bases in between. The CDR3 sequence: CASSLDLVGLNTGELFF. As DNA, the CDR3 is TGTGCCAGCAGCTTAGATCTGGTCGGCCTAAACACCGGGGAGCTGTTTTTT.

The chain uses TRBV20-1 and TRBJ1-2; D remains unclear. In germline, CDR1 is DFQATT, CDR2 SNEGSKA (reference sequence). V was cut by 1 base and J by 5 bases, with 8 bases left in between. This CDR3 is 12 amino acids long. The DNA for the CDR3 is TGCAGTGCTAGAGTTGGGTCTTATGGCTACACCTTC. This encodes CSARVGSYGYTF.

V gene TRBV20-1 combines with J gene TRBJ2-7; perhaps TRBD2 as D (6 bases). Germline V gives CDR1 DFQATT, CDR2 SNEGSKA (reference sequence). This CDR3 contains 13 residues. V was shortened by 7 bases and J by 0 bases, with 13 bases between the two germline ends. The chain's CDR3 is CSVAELSSYEQYF. The CDR3 DNA sequence: TGCAGTGTAGCGGAGTTGAGCTCCTACGAGCAGTACTTC.

CDR3 region: CASSWGGADGYTF. CDR3 nucleotides: TGTGCCAGCAGCTGGGGGGGGGCGGATGGCTACACCTTC. The V and J genes are TRBV5-8 and TRBJ1-2, with D possibly matching TRBD1 (6 bases). The V gene's germline CDR1 is SGHTS and CDR2 YDEGEE. This CDR3 has 13 amino acids. With 3 bases removed from V and 6 bases from J, the gap between germline ends came to 12 bases.

This clonotype was seen repeatedly, ten times or more. The rearrangement links TRBV7-9 to TRBJ1-1; 7 bases align to TRBD1. CDR3 size: 15 residues. Germline lookup yields CDR1 SEHNR and CDR2 FQNEAQ (reference sequence). The J segment lost 0 bases and the V segment lost 4 bases, leaving 5 bases of the junction unmatched. In DNA form, the CDR3 reads TGTGCCAGCAGCTCCACGACAGGGCTGAACACTGAAGCTTTCTTT. Protein product: CASSSTTGLNTEAFF.

This clonotype was seen only a few times. In nucleotides, the CDR3 is TGTGCCTGGGACCCTCAGGGAATTAACACTGAAGCTTTCTTT. This sequence encodes CAWDPQGINTEAFF. The chain links TRBV30 to TRBJ1-1; D might be TRBD1 (5 bases). This CDR3 has 14 residues. CDR1 is GTSNPN and CDR2 is SVGIG in the germline V gene (reference sequence). V was clipped by 5 bases and J by 2 bases, with 15 bases between them.

Ten or more counts support this clonotype. The CDR3 DNA sequence: TGTGCCAGCAGCTTTATCGAAGAGACCCAGTACTTC. Protein: CASSFIEETQYF. V gene TRBV7-6 combines with J gene TRBJ2-5; D is uncertain. Looked up from germline, CDR1 is SGHVS and CDR2 is FNYEAQ. V lost 3 bases and J lost 3, with 5 bases in between. The CDR3 has 12 amino acids. The complete variable domain, with remaining parts taken from reference TRBV7-6 and TRBJ2-5, reads GAGVSQSPRYKVTKRGQDVALRCDPISGHVSLYWYRQALGQGPEFLTYFNYEAQQDKSGLPNDRFSAERPEGSISTLTIQRTEQRDSAMYRCASSFIEETQYFGPGTRLLVL.

This clonotype appeared a few times. V is TRBV7-7 and J is TRBJ1-2; D unclear. Trimming shortened V by 1 base and J by 8 bases, and 26 bases separated the two germline ends. The CDR3 has 18 amino acids. The V gene's germline CDR1 is SSHAT and CDR2 FNYEAQ (reference sequence). The CDR3 DNA follows: TGTGCCAGCAGCTTAGTTAGGAGACACGTACAGCCTACGCGGGGCTACACCTTC. Encoded protein: CASSLVRRHVQPTRGYTF.

At least ten counts were recorded for this clonotype. J is TRBJ2-3 and V is TRBV7-8; D remains ambiguous. The germline V gene has CDR1 SGHVS and CDR2 FQNEAQ. Trimming left V 3 bases short and J 6 bases short, with 13 bases between. The CDR3 totals 14 residues. The CDR3 DNA is TGTGCCAGCAGCTTTGAGGTTTTACGGGATACGCAGTATTTT. Amino acids: CASSFEVLRDTQYF.

This clonotype has only a few counts. The chain combines TRBV18 with TRBJ2-7, with TRBD1 matching 8 bases. CDR3 size: 15 residues. Germline CDR1 and CDR2: KGHSH and LQKENI. V gave up 2 bases and J gave up 3 bases; unmatched junction bases: 6. The CDR3: CASSPGQGGSYEQYF. The CDR3 nucleotides read TGTGCCAGCTCACCAGGACAGGGAGGTAGCTACGAGCAGTACTTC.

V and J are TRBV5-6 and TRBJ1-6, with D unclear. This CDR3 is 15 amino acids long. The germline V gene has CDR1 SGHDT and CDR2 YYEEEE. Trimming left V 5 bases short and J 7 bases short, with 16 bases between. CDR3 region: CASRRGRAPNSPLHF. In DNA, the CDR3 is TGTGCCAGCAGACGTGGAAGGGCCCCAAATTCACCCCTCCACTTT.

This clonotype was observed a few times. V usage is TRBV2 and J usage is TRBJ1-2; TRBD1 matches 9 bases. Germline V gene lookup returns CDR1 SNHLY and CDR2 FYNNEI. The V segment lost 1 base and the J segment 3 bases; nucleotides outside the gene matches: 6. The CDR3 has 16 amino acids. The chain's CDR3 is CASSEDYRGLDYGYTF. The CDR3 DNA reads TGTGCCAGCAGTGAAGACTACAGGGGGCTGGACTATGGCTACACCTTC.

The V and J genes are TRBV19 and TRBJ2-2, with D unclear. V shed 3 bases and J shed 9 bases, with 8 bases lying between them. This CDR3 comprises 12 residues. The germline CDR1 and CDR2 sequences are LNHDA and SQIVND (reference sequence). CDR3 sequence reads: CASSINDRELFF. CDR3 coding DNA: TGTGCCAGTAGTATCAACGACCGGGAGCTGTTTTTT.